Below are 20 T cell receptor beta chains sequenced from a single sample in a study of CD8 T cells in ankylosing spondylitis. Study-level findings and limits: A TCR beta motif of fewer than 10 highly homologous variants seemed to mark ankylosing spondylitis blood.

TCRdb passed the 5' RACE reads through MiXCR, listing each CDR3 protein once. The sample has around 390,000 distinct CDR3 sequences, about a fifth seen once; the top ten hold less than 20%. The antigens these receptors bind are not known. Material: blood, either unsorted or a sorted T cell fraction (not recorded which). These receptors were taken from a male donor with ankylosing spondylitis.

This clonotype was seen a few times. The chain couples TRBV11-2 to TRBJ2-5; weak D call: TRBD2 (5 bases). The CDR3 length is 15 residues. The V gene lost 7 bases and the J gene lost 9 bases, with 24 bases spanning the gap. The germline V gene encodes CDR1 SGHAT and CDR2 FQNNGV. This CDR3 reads CASNNPPGLVVAQYF. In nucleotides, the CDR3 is TGTGCCAGCAACAATCCGCCAGGACTGGTGGTGGCCCAGTACTTC.

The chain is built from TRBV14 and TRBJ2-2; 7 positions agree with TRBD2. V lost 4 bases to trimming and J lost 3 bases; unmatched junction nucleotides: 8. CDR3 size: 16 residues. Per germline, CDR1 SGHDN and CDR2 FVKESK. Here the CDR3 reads CASSPLTSADTGELFF. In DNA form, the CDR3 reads TGTGCCAGCAGCCCATTAACTAGCGCCGACACCGGGGAGCTGTTTTTT.

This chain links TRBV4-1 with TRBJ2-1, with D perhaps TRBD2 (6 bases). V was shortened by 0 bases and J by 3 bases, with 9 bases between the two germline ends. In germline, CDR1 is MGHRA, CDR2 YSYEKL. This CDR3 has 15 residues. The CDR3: CASSQEGGFYNEQFF. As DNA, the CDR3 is TGCGCCAGCAGCCAAGAAGGAGGGTTCTACAATGAGCAGTTCTTC.

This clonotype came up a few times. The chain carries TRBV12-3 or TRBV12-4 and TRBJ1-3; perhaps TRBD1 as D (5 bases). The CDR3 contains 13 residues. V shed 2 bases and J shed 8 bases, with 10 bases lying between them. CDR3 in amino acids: CASSLQGGDTIYF. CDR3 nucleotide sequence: TGTGCCAGCAGTTTACAGGGAGGAGACACCATATATTTT.

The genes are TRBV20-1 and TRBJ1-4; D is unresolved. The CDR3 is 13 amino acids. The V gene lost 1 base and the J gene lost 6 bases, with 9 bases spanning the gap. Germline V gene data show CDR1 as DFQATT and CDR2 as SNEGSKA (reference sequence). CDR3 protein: CSARAFRDEKLFF. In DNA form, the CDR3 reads TGCAGTGCTAGAGCCTTTAGAGATGAAAAACTGTTTTTT.

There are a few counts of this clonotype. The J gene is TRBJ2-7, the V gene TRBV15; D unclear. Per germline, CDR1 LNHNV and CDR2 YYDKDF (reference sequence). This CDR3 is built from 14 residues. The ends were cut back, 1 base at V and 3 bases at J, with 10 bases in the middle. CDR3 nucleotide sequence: TGTGCCACCAGCAGAGGGGTCTTCAACTACGAGCAGTACTTC. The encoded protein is CATSRGVFNYEQYF.

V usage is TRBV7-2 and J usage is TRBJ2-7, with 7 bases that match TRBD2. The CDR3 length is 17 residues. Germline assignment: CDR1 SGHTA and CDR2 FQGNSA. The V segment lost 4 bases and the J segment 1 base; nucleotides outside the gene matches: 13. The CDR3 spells CASSSMGWRELSYEQYF. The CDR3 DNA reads TGTGCCAGCAGCTCCATGGGTTGGCGGGAGTTGTCCTACGAGCAGTACTTC.

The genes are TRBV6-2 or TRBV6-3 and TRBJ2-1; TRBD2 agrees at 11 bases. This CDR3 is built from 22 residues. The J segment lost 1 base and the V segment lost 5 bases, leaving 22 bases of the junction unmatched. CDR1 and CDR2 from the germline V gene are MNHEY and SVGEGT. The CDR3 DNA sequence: TGTGCCAGCAGTCCTTCGAGGCTTGGTAGCGGGAGGGCACTAGGGTCCTACAATGAGCAGTTCTTC. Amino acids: CASSPSRLGSGRALGSYNEQFF.

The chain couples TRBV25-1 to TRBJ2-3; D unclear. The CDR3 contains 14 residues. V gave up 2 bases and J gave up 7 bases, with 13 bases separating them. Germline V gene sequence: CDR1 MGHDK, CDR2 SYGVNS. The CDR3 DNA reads TGTGCCAGCAGTGAACCCGGTTCGGTGAATACGCAGTATTTT. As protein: CASSEPGSVNTQYF.

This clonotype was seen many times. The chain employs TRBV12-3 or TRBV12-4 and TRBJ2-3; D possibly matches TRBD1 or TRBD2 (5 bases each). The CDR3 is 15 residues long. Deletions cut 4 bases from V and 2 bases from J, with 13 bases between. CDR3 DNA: TGTGCCAGCAGTTCCCGGGGCGTAGACACAGATACGCAGTATTTT. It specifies CASSSRGVDTDTQYF.

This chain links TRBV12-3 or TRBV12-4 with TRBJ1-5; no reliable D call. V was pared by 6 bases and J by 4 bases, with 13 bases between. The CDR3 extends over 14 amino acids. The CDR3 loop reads CASSLGNTNQPQHF. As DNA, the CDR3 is TGTGCCAGCAGCCTCGGAAATACAAATCAGCCCCAGCATTTT.

CDR3 amino acids: CASSAQEILAKNIQYF. CDR3 bases: TGTGCCAGCAGTGCCCAGGAGATACTAGCCAAAAACATTCAGTACTTC. The genes are TRBV2 and TRBJ2-4; D uncertain. CDR3 length: 16 residues. The V end was cut by 4 bases, the J end by 0 bases, with 13 bases between. The germline V gene encodes CDR1 SNHLY and CDR2 FYNNEI.

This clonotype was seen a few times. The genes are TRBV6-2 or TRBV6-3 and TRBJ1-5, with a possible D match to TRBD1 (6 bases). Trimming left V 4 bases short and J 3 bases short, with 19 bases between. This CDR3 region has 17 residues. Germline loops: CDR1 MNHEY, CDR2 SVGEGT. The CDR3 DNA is TGTGCCAGCAGTTGGTCGGCAGGGCAGGGGTACAATCAGCCCCAGCATTTT. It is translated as CASSWSAGQGYNQPQHF.

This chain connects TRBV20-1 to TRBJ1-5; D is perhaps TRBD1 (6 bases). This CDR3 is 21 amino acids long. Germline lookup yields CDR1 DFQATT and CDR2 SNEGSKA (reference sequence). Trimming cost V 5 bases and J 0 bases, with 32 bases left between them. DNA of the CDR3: TGCAGTGCTGGACGGGACACCTCAACGGGAGAATCTTATTATAGCAATCAGCCCCAGCATTTT. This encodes CSAGRDTSTGESYYSNQPQHF.

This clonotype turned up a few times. In DNA, the CDR3 is TGTGCCAGCACGTCGGAAACAGATACGCAGTATTTT. It encodes CASTSETDTQYF. The chain employs TRBV2 and TRBJ2-3; no clear D. The CDR3 has 12 amino acids. Looked up from germline, CDR1 is SNHLY and CDR2 is FYNNEI. V lost 7 bases to trimming and J lost 3 bases, with 8 bases between them.

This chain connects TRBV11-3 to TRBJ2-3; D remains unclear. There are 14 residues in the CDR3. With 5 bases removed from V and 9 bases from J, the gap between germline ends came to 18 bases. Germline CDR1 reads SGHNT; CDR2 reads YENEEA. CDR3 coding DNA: TGTGCCAGCAGCCTCTCCTCTTCCGCCGACACGCAGTATTTT. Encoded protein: CASSLSSSADTQYF. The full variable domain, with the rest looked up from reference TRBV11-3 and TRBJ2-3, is EAGVVQSPRYKIIEKKQPVAFWCNPISGHNTLYWYLQNLGQGPELLIRYENEEAVDDSQLPKDRFSAERLKGVDSTLKIQPAELGDSAVYLCASSLSSSADTQYFGPGTRLTVL.

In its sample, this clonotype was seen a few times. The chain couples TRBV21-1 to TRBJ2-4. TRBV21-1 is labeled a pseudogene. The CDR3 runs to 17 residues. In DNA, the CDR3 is TGTGCCAGCAGCAAATCTCAGGTCTACCTTCTCGGGAACATTCAGTACTTC. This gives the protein CASSKSQVYLLGNIQYF.

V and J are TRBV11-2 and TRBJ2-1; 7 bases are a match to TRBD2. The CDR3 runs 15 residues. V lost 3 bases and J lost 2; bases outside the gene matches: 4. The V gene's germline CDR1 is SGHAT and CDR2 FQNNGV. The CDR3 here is CASSFGREPYNEQFF. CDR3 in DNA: TGTGCCAGCAGCTTTGGGCGGGAGCCCTACAATGAGCAGTTCTTC.

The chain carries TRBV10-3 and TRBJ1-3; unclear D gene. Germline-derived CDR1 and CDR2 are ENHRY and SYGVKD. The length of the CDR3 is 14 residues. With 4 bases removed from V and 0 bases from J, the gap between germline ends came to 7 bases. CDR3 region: CAISAAGSGNTIYF. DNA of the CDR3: TGTGCCATCAGTGCGGCAGGCTCTGGAAACACCATATATTTT.

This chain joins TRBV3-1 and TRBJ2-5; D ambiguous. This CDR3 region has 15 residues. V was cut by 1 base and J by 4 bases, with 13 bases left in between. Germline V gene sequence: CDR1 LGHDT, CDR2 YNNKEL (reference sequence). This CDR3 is CASSQVRKVRETQYF. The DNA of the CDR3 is TGTGCCAGCAGCCAAGTCAGGAAGGTCCGAGAGACCCAGTACTTC.